This T cell receptor (beta chain) was profiled in a study of prognosis after radiotherapy for stage I lung cancer. Two rounds of multiplex PCR amplified TCR beta CDR3 from genomic DNA. Round one of PCR was performed, and it used primers specific to each TRBV and TRBJ gene. Via MiXCR, TCRdb re-called the multiplex PCR reads, giving one row per CDR3 protein. The table lists around 13,000 distinct CDR3 sequences, roughly 40% of them singletons. Per germline, CDR1 MNHEY and CDR2 SVGEGT. V was clipped by 5 bases and J by 4 bases; unmatched bases: 15. The CDR3 runs to 17 residues. The sequences come from PBMCs, collected before or after stereotactic body radiation therapy (not recorded which). The chain joins TRBV6-2 or TRBV6-3 to TRBJ1-2, with TRBD1 identical over 8 bases. The TCR was taken from a donor of 50 years or more with non-small cell lung cancer. CDR3 DNA: TGTGCCAGCAGTGAAGTCCCCCGGGACAGGTATCGCTATGGCTACACCTTC. Its protein is CASSEVPRDRYRYGYTF.